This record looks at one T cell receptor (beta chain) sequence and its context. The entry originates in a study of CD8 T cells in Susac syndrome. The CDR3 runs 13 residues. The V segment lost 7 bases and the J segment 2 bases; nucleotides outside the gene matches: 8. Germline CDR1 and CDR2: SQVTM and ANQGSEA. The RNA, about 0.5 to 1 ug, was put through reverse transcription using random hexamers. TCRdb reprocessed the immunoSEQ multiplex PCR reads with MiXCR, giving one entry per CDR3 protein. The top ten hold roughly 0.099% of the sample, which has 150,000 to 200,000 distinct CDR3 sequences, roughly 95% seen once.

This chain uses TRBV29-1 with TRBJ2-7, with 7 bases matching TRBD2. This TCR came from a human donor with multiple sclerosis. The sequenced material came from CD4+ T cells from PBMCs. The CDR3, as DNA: TGCAGCGCCGGGGGAGGGTCTACCTACGAGCAGTACTTC. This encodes CSAGGGSTYEQYF.